The present entry profiles one T cell receptor beta chain with its context. V shed 4 bases and J shed 0 bases, with 3 bases lying between them. This CDR3 has 12 residues. The entry originates in a study of control samples from healthy donors and cancer patients. Clones were read by immunoSEQ multiplex PCR, and TCRdb kept only the in-frame ones, dropping some. The sample includes roughly 170,000 clones, 80% to 95% of them seen just once. The chain links TRBV12-3 or TRBV12-4 to TRBJ1-1; D gene unclear. Sequencing was carried out using blood. The clonotype was recovered from a woman aged 60-75 years in good health. The CDR3 nucleotides read TGTGCCAGCAGTTACTTGAACACTGAAGCTTTCTTT. It translates to CASSYLNTEAFF.